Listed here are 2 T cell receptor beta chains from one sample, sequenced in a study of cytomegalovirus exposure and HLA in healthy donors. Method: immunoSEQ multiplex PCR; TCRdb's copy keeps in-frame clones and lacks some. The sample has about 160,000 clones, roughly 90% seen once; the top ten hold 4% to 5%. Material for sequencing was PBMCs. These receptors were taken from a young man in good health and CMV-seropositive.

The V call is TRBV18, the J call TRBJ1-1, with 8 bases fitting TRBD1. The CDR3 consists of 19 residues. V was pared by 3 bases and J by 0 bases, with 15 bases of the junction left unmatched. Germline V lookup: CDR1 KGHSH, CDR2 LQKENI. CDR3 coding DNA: TGTGCCAGCTCACCGCTTCGTCAGGGGGCGCCGGGTATGAACACTGAAGCTTTCTTT. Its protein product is CASSPLRQGAPGMNTEAFF.

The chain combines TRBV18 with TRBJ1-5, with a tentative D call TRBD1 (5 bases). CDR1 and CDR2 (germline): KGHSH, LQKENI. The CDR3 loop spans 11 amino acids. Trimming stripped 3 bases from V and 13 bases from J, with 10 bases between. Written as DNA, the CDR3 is TGTGCCAGCTCACCCGGGACTTTTCAGCATTTT. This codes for CASSPGTFQHF.